Below, 30 T cell receptor beta chains from the same sample are listed, as sequenced in a study of response to subunit inactivated influenza vaccine. TCRdb analysed the RT-PCR reads with MiXCR anew, one entry per CDR3 protein. The top ten hold 2.8% of the sample, which has just under 550,000 distinct CDR3 sequences, 20% to 25% seen once. This sample also belongs to another study, concerning T cells expressing NK-cell markers. That work contributes: The authors made TCR beta cDNA libraries by 5'RACE template switching. This switching added a universal primer site and UMIs.

Specimen: CD4+ T cells sorted from PBMCs, collected 11 to 12 days after vaccination. The receptors here all came from a man aged 45-60 years who received an inactivated influenza vaccine.

The sample holds many counts of this clonotype. This chain links TRBV4-2 with TRBJ1-5; 9 nucleotides match TRBD1. Germline V gene lookup returns CDR1 LGHNA and CDR2 YNFKEQ. The CDR3 is 15 residues long. V lost 4 bases to trimming and J lost 7 bases; unmatched junction nucleotides: 8. CDR3 in DNA: TGTGCCAGCAGCCGGGACAGGGAAGCGAGACAGCCCCAGCATTTT. This encodes CASSRDREARQPQHF.

This clonotype was observed a few times. The rearrangement links TRBV6-1 to TRBJ1-1; D may be TRBD1 (5 bases). Germline CDR1 reads MNHNS; CDR2 reads SASEGT. The CDR3 runs 14 residues. V shed 3 bases and J shed 0 bases, with 8 bases lying between them. CDR3 DNA: TGTGCCAGCAGTGAGCAGGGAGTGAACACTGAAGCTTTCTTT. It translates to CASSEQGVNTEAFF.

There are a few counts of this clonotype. The chain has TRBV4-1 and TRBJ2-6, with 7 nucleotides matching TRBD2. The J segment lost 0 bases and the V segment lost 1 base, leaving 12 bases of the junction unmatched. There are 20 residues in the CDR3. Germline-derived CDR1 and CDR2 are MGHRA and YSYEKL. In DNA, the CDR3 is TGCGCCAGCAGCCAAGTCCTAGCCCCAACGGGGGGCTCTGGGGCCAACGTCCTGACTTTC. Encoded protein: CASSQVLAPTGGSGANVLTF.

This clonotype showed up just a few times. CDR3 protein: CASSLAAGTAIYEQYF. The DNA for the CDR3 is TGTGCCAGCAGCCTCGCCGCCGGGACAGCAATATACGAGCAGTACTTC. The gene calls are TRBV7-2 and TRBJ2-7, with TRBD1 identical over 7 bases. Trimming at V came to 5 bases and at J to 4 bases, leaving 14 bases not matched to a gene. Germline V gives CDR1 SGHTA, CDR2 FQGNSA. CDR3 length: 16 residues.

The chain recombines TRBV14 with TRBJ2-7; TRBD2 is a possible D gene (6 bases). This CDR3 region has 15 residues. Trimming took 6 bases from V and 1 from J, leaving 16 bases between them. CDR1 is SGHDN and CDR2 is FVKESK in the germline V gene. The CDR3 DNA follows: TGTGCCAGCAGTCTCCAAGCCGGGGGTTCCTACGAGCAGTACTTC. This codes for CASSLQAGGSYEQYF.

This clonotype occurred a few times. The rearrangement links TRBV24-1 to TRBJ2-1; D may match TRBD1 or TRBD2 (6 bases each). The germline V gene has CDR1 KGHDR and CDR2 SFDVKD. Trimming shortened V by 9 bases and J by 8 bases, and 13 bases separated the two germline ends. The CDR3 has 12 residues. The CDR3 loop reads CATAGGRYEQFF. CDR3 in DNA: TGTGCCACCGCCGGGGGCAGGTATGAGCAGTTCTTC.

The genes are TRBV4-3 and TRBJ2-1, with TRBD2 identical over 9 bases. The CDR3 sequence is 13 residues long. Germline-derived CDR1 and CDR2 are LGHNA and YSLEER. V was pared by 3 bases and J by 15 bases, with 9 bases of the junction left unmatched. CDR3 amino acids: CASSHKREAPGFF. The CDR3 DNA sequence: TGCGCCAGCAGCCATAAGCGGGAGGCCCCAGGGTTCTTC.

The rearrangement links TRBV5-1 to TRBJ2-1; TRBD2 aligns across 7 bases. V lost 5 bases, J lost 4 bases, and 9 bases stayed unmatched. This CDR3 comprises 15 residues. The germline V gene encodes CDR1 SGHRS and CDR2 YFSETQ. The CDR3 region is CASRTDLGGYNEQFF. The DNA of the CDR3 is TGCGCCAGCAGAACGGATTTGGGGGGGTACAATGAGCAGTTCTTC.

The rearrangement links TRBV12-3 or TRBV12-4 to TRBJ2-2; possible D gene TRBD1, 6 bases. The CDR3 totals 15 residues. Trimming removed 3 bases from V and 5 bases from J, with 13 bases in between. CDR3 sequence reads: CASSLAGEKTGELFF. The CDR3 nucleotides read TGTGCCAGCAGTTTGGCAGGGGAGAAGACCGGGGAGCTGTTTTTT.

This clonotype was observed at least ten times. J is TRBJ2-7 and V is TRBV11-2, with 7 nucleotides matching TRBD2. CDR1 is SGHAT, CDR2 FQNNGV, per germline. The CDR3 runs to 13 residues. The J segment lost 4 bases and the V segment lost 3 bases, leaving 3 bases of the junction unmatched. In DNA form, the CDR3 reads TGTGCCAGCAGCTTGGTAGCGGGTTACGAGCAGTACTTC. It translates to CASSLVAGYEQYF.

V and J are TRBV20-1 and TRBJ2-3, with 10 positions matching TRBD2. Losses at the gene ends were 4 bases for V and 5 bases for J; bases not matched to a gene: 6. Germline V CDR1 and CDR2: DFQATT, SNEGSKA (reference sequence). The CDR3 runs 14 residues. In DNA, the CDR3 is TGCAGTGCTAAGCCGGGACTAGCGCGAGATACGCAGTATTTT. Protein sequence: CSAKPGLARDTQYF.

This chain connects TRBV29-1 to TRBJ2-7; 8 nucleotides align to TRBD1. The CDR3 consists of 14 residues. J was trimmed by 3 bases and V by 6 bases; bases with no gene match: 10. Germline-derived CDR1 and CDR2 are SQVTM and ANQGSEA. The DNA for the CDR3 is TGCAGCGTGGCCCCCGGGACAGGATTCTACGAGCAGTACTTC. This translates into CSVAPGTGFYEQYF.

The chain combines TRBV28 with TRBJ2-7; D gene ambiguous. CDR3 length equals 13 residues. V was cut by 7 bases and J by 0 bases, with 10 bases left in between. The germline gives CDR1 MDHEN, CDR2 SYDVKM. CDR3 nucleotides: TGTGCCAGCACAGTAGCCCTCTCCTACGAGCAGTACTTC. Translated, it gives CASTVALSYEQYF.

This clonotype was seen a handful of times. The chain employs TRBV20-1 and TRBJ1-6, with D maybe TRBD1 (5 bases). V was trimmed by 3 bases and J by 5 bases, leaving 11 bases between them. There are 14 residues in the CDR3. Germline CDR1 and CDR2: DFQATT and SNEGSKA (reference sequence). The chain's CDR3 is CSASIDSNNSPLHF. Here the CDR3 DNA reads TGCAGTGCTAGTATCGACAGCAATAATTCACCCCTCCACTTT.

The gene calls are TRBV5-1 and TRBJ2-7; TRBD2 agrees at 7 bases. Germline V gene lookup returns CDR1 SGHRS and CDR2 YFSETQ. With V trimmed by 3 bases and J by 3 bases, 3 bases remained unmatched. The length of the CDR3 is 13 residues. As DNA, the CDR3 is TGCGCCAGCAGCTGGGGAGGGAACTACGAGCAGTACTTC. Its translation: CASSWGGNYEQYF.

A few counts support this clonotype. This chain connects TRBV6-5 to TRBJ1-2, with 8 nucleotides matching TRBD1. The V gene's germline CDR1 is MNHEY and CDR2 SVGAGI. This CDR3 is 12 amino acids long. The trim removed 6 bases at V and 10 bases at J, leaving 7 bases unmatched. CDR3 sequence: CASSRGQGDYTF. The CDR3 nucleotides are TGTGCCAGCAGCCGTGGACAGGGAGACTACACCTTC.

This clonotype has just a few counts. The rearrangement links TRBV7-9 to TRBJ2-5; D remains unclear. The V gene's germline CDR1 is SEHNR and CDR2 FQNEAQ (reference sequence). V was pared by 5 bases and J by 4 bases, with 11 bases between. The CDR3 consists of 13 residues. The DNA of the CDR3 is TGTGCCAGCAGCGTCGGAGTCCGAGAGACCCAGTACTTC. Translating it yields CASSVGVRETQYF.

This clonotype turned up a few times. The rearrangement links TRBV9 to TRBJ2-3; D gene unclear. CDR3 size: 16 residues. Germline-derived CDR1 and CDR2 are SGDLS and YYNGEE. The V gene lost 0 bases and the J gene lost 0 bases, with 11 bases spanning the gap. CDR3 sequence: CASSVGVTGSTDTQYF. The CDR3 DNA follows: TGTGCCAGCAGCGTAGGCGTGACTGGAAGCACAGATACGCAGTATTTT.

The chain joins TRBV12-3 or TRBV12-4 to TRBJ1-5, with 9 nucleotides matching TRBD1. V shed 3 bases and J 11 bases; nucleotides not matched to a gene: 14. CDR3 size: 16 residues. The chain's CDR3 is CASSFSKGQGSLAQHF. CDR3 DNA: TGTGCCAGCAGTTTTAGTAAGGGACAGGGCAGTTTGGCCCAGCATTTT.

This clonotype has more than one count but fewer than ten. V gene TRBV7-2 combines with J gene TRBJ1-1; D may be TRBD1 (5 bases). Germline-derived CDR1 and CDR2 are SGHTA and FQGNSA. This CDR3 contains 12 residues. Trimming cost V 6 bases and J 8 bases, with 13 bases left between them. CDR3 protein: CASRLMGVEAFF. The CDR3 DNA sequence: TGTGCCAGCAGATTAATGGGGGTCGAAGCTTTCTTT.

The gene calls are TRBV11-2 and TRBJ2-7, with D perhaps matching TRBD2 (6 bases). This CDR3 is built from 14 residues. Trimming shortened V by 6 bases and J by 1 base, and 13 bases separated the two germline ends. Germline CDR1 is SGHAT and CDR2 is FQNNGV. CDR3 protein: CASSTSGLSYEQYF. The CDR3 DNA reads as TGTGCCAGCAGTACGAGCGGGCTTTCCTACGAGCAGTACTTC.

V is TRBV7-9 and J is TRBJ2-3; no firm D call. CDR3 length equals 14 residues. Trimming pared 3 bases from V and 0 bases from J, leaving 7 bases between. Germline V gene lookup returns CDR1 SEHNR and CDR2 FQNEAQ (reference sequence). The CDR3 spells CASSFQQSTDTQYF. DNA of the CDR3: TGTGCCAGCAGCTTTCAGCAGAGCACAGATACGCAGTATTTT.

This clonotype was counted between two and nine times. V and J are TRBV6-1 and TRBJ1-3; D ambiguous. The CDR3 runs 17 residues. CDR1 is MNHNS and CDR2 is SASEGT in the germline V gene. Trimming took 5 bases from V and 0 from J, leaving 17 bases between them. As DNA, the CDR3 is TGTGCCAGCAGTCCCATGGAACCAGGCTACTCTGGAAACACCATATATTTT. Translating gives CASSPMEPGYSGNTIYF.

This clonotype has a count of ten or more. The CDR3 nucleotides are TGTGCCAGCAGTTTAGGACAGGAAACCTACGAGCAGTACTTC. It encodes CASSLGQETYEQYF. The chain links TRBV12-3 or TRBV12-4 to TRBJ2-7, with D perhaps matching TRBD1 (6 bases). The CDR3 runs to 14 residues. Trimming cost V 1 base and J 2 bases, with 9 bases left between them.

This clonotype was seen a few times. The rearrangement joins TRBV12-3 or TRBV12-4 to TRBJ2-1; D possibly uses TRBD1 or TRBD2 (5 bases each). The CDR3 is 13 residues long. V was shortened by 8 bases and J by 12 bases, with 20 bases between the two germline ends. This chain's CDR3 is CASSLLQGRGQFF. CDR3 bases: TGTGCCAGCTCCCTCCTGCAGGGACGGGGGCAGTTCTTC.

The chain couples TRBV9 to TRBJ2-7; D call uncertain. This CDR3 has 16 residues. The V and J ends lost 0 bases and 2 bases respectively, with 15 bases between them. The germline gives CDR1 SGDLS, CDR2 YYNGEE. DNA of the CDR3: TGTGCCAGCAGCGTAGCTGGGATGACGTCTACCTACGAGCAGTACTTC. It translates to CASSVAGMTSTYEQYF.

This clonotype has more than one count but fewer than ten. The chain carries TRBV7-8 and TRBJ2-1; 11 bases fit TRBD2. V shed 3 bases, J shed 6 bases, and the junction held 7 bases outside the gene matches. This CDR3 region has 16 residues. Germline V gives CDR1 SGHVS, CDR2 FQNEAQ. CDR3 loop: CASSFPLAGGLNEQFF. The CDR3 region has the DNA TGTGCCAGCAGCTTCCCTCTAGCGGGAGGCCTCAATGAGCAGTTCTTC.

V is TRBV6-2 or TRBV6-3 and J is TRBJ1-2; the D is unclear. Trimming cost V 8 bases and J 3 bases, with 10 bases left between them. CDR3 size: 12 residues. Looked up from germline, CDR1 is MNHEY and CDR2 is SVGEGT. The CDR3 reads CASRYRDYGYTF. As DNA, the CDR3 is TGTGCCAGCCGATACAGAGACTATGGCTACACCTTC.

This chain connects TRBV5-1 to TRBJ2-1; D call uncertain. The germline V gene encodes CDR1 SGHRS and CDR2 YFSETQ. V lost 7 bases and J 1 base, leaving 12 bases between the germline ends. CDR3 size: 14 residues. This chain's CDR3 is CASSPPWSYNEQFF. Here the CDR3 DNA reads TGCGCCAGCTCACCCCCGTGGTCCTACAATGAGCAGTTCTTC.

The J gene is TRBJ2-3, the V gene TRBV6-2 or TRBV6-3; D remains unclear. The CDR3 loop spans 14 amino acids. Trimming left V 7 bases short and J 0 bases short, with 11 bases between. The germline gives CDR1 MNHEY, CDR2 SVGEGT. CDR3 region: CASTQFVSTDTQYF. The CDR3 bases are TGTGCCAGCACCCAGTTTGTGAGCACAGATACGCAGTATTTT.